This T cell receptor beta chain was obtained from a study of vaccination effects on CD4 cells after COVID-19. Turning to the study itself: Before any sequencing was done, the ViraFEST assay used viral peptide pools to expand antigen-specific CD4+ T cells. Cultivation was performed at more than 1.5 million PBMC per well with roughly 9.1 IU/ml IL-2 and approximately 10 ug/ml peptides added.

As regards this clone: Antigen specificity is unknown.

The assay was immunoSEQ multiplex PCR, and TCRdb's table has in-frame clones only and misses some. The sample holds tens of thousands of clones, approximately 70% seen once. CDR1 LNHDA and CDR2 SQIVND come from the germline V gene (reference sequence). There are 15 residues in the CDR3. The trim removed 10 bases at V and 6 bases at J, leaving 15 bases unmatched. Following culture for around 10 days, CD4+ T cells were isolated. SARS-CoV-2 infected the person between March and December 2020, as confirmed by PCR. Half-medium exchanges with IL-2 medium took place on days 3 and 7. The material was CD4+ T cells from PBMCs cultured without peptide, obtained before COVID-19 vaccination. The chain employs TRBV19 and TRBJ2-5; 9 bases align to TRBD2. The receptor's source is a human donor who had a prior SARS-CoV-2 infection. CDR3 nucleotide sequence: TGTGCCACCCGACCGGTAGCGGGAGTTTTGCAGACCCAGTACTTC. This codes for CATRPVAGVLQTQYF.